A selection of T cell receptor beta chains follows, all from one sample in a study of cytomegalovirus exposure and HLA in healthy donors. Profiled with immunoSEQ multiplex PCR; TCRdb holds only in-frame clones, not every one. The sample records 150,000 or so clones, about 70% being singletons. Sequencing was done on a sample of PBMCs. Receptors were obtained from a male donor in good health and CMV-seronegative. Each CDR3 is given with its conserved first and last residue. D genes are given only for firm matches. The size entry is marked missing in some rows and otherwise reads once, few, many or a size class.

D: -
size: -
J: TRBJ1-3
V: TRBV19
DNA: TGTGCCAGTAGCCCGTCTGGAAACACCATATATTTT
CDR3: CASSPSGNTIYF

D: TRBD1
size: -
J: TRBJ1-2
V: TRBV19
DNA: TGTGCCAGTAGCAAGGGGGCCAGGCAATATGGCTACACCTTC
CDR3: CASSKGARQYGYTF

D: TRBD2
size: -
J: TRBJ2-7
V: TRBV5-1
DNA: TGCGCCAGCAGGAGTAGCGGGGCCTACGAGCAGTACTTC
CDR3: CASRSSGAYEQYF

D: -
size: -
J: TRBJ2-1
V: TRBV19
DNA: TGTGCCAGTGGGCCCAATGAGCAGTTCTTC
CDR3: CASGPNEQFF

D: TRBD2
size: -
J: TRBJ2-1
V: TRBV7-9
DNA: TGTGCCAGCAGCCCCCTAGCGGGAACTATCTACAATGAGCAGTTCTTC
CDR3: CASSPLAGTIYNEQFF

D: TRBD2
size: -
J: TRBJ2-1
V: TRBV13
DNA: TGTGCCAGCAGCCCAGGACTAGCGGGGGACCCTTCCTACAATGAGCAGTTCTTC
CDR3: CASSPGLAGDPSYNEQFF

D: TRBD2
size: -
J: TRBJ2-3
V: TRBV5-1
DNA: TGCACCAGCAGTTCTACTAGCGCCTCCACAGATACGCAGTATTTT
CDR3: CTSSSTSASTDTQYF

D: TRBD1
size: -
J: TRBJ1-1
V: TRBV2
DNA: TGTGCCAGCAGTGAAAGGGGGACAGGGGGTAGAGCTTTCTTT
CDR3: CASSERGTGGRAFF

D: -
size: -
J: TRBJ1-5
V: TRBV7-8
DNA: TGTGCCAGCAGCTACCGCCCAGCAGGAGGTAGCAATCAGCCCCAGCATTTT
CDR3: CASSYRPAGGSNQPQHF

D: -
size: -
J: TRBJ1-2
V: TRBV10-3
DNA: TGTGCCATCAGTGCCGAACGAGGGCCAAACTATGGCTACACCTTC
CDR3: CAISAERGPNYGYTF

D: TRBD2
size: -
J: TRBJ2-3
V: TRBV7-9
DNA: TGTGCCAGCAGCCTAGTTGAAGCGGGAGAGGCAGATACGCAGTATTTT
CDR3: CASSLVEAGEADTQYF

D: -
size: -
J: TRBJ2-3
V: TRBV5-5
DNA: TGTGCCAGCAGCTTGTGGACAGCTAGCACAGATACGCAGTATTTT
CDR3: CASSLWTASTDTQYF

D: TRBD1
size: -
J: TRBJ2-1
V: TRBV5-1
DNA: TGCGCCAGCAGCTTGGAGGGACAGCCGGATGAGCAGTTCTTC
CDR3: CASSLEGQPDEQFF

D: -
size: -
J: TRBJ1-4
V: TRBV2
DNA: TGTGCCAGCAACCCCCGGGAGGGGGAAAAACTGTTTTTT
CDR3: CASNPREGEKLFF

D: -
size: -
J: TRBJ1-2
V: TRBV7-2
DNA: TGTGCCAGCAGCCGGTACGTGAGTCAGGGGAATGGCTACACCTTC
CDR3: CASSRYVSQGNGYTF

D: -
size: -
J: TRBJ1-5
V: TRBV6-5
DNA: TGTGCCAGCAGCTCCACGGGTTATAGCAATCAGCCCCAGCATTTT
CDR3: CASSSTGYSNQPQHF

D: -
size: -
J: TRBJ2-1
V: TRBV10-3
DNA: TGTGCCACCAGGGAGAGAGACAATGAGCAGTTCTTC
CDR3: CATRERDNEQFF

D: -
size: few
J: TRBJ1-6
V: TRBV23-1
DNA: TGCGCCAGCAGTCAATCGTGGCAGGATTATAATTCACCCCTCCACTTT
CDR3: CASSQSWQDYNSPLHF

D: TRBD1
size: -
J: TRBJ1-1
V: TRBV30
DNA: TGTGCCTGGAGAGTGGGACAGGGAATTTCTCGAGCTTTCTTT
CDR3: CAWRVGQGISRAFF

D: TRBD2
size: -
J: TRBJ2-1
V: TRBV28
DNA: TGTGCCAGCAGTAGCCCGCCTCCGGGACTAGCGGGAGGCACCCTTTCCTACAATGAGCAGTTCTTC
CDR3: CASSSPPPGLAGGTLSYNEQFF

D: TRBD1
size: -
J: TRBJ2-7
V: TRBV28
DNA: TGTGCCAGCAGTTTGCAACAGGGGATTAGCTCCTACGAGCAGTACTTC
CDR3: CASSLQQGISSYEQYF

D: TRBD2
size: few
J: TRBJ2-7
V: TRBV7-2
DNA: TGTGCCAGCAGCTGGGGGGGAGCCTACGAGCAGTACTTC
CDR3: CASSWGGAYEQYF

D: -
size: few
J: TRBJ1-5
V: TRBV6-5
DNA: TGTGCCAGCAGTGGGGTGGGGGGGAATCAGCCCCAGCATTTT
CDR3: CASSGVGGNQPQHF